The entry that follows covers one T cell receptor beta chain sequence. These data originate in a study of a mutant IDH1 vaccine in newly diagnosed glioma. Method: immunoSEQ multiplex PCR; TCRdb's copy keeps in-frame clones and lacks some. The profile shows some 68,000 clones, 79% of them singletons. Time point in this sample: baseline, week 1 (first vaccination visit). As for treatment: pre-vaccination baseline after standard-of-care therapy. V shed 0 bases, J shed 3 bases, and the junction held 5 bases outside the gene matches. The CDR3 runs to 15 residues. Germline V gives CDR1 SGHRS, CDR2 YFSETQ. Sequences were derived from PBMCs, sampled from a glioma patient treated with radiotherapy, temozolomide or both. The chain is built from TRBV5-1 and TRBJ2-7, with TRBD1 matching 8 bases. The origin of this receptor is a man between 45 and 60 years old with glioma. CDR3 sequence (DNA): TGCGCCAGCAGCTTGGGGGGGACAGGAGGCTACGAGCAGTACTTC. This codes for CASSLGGTGGYEQYF.